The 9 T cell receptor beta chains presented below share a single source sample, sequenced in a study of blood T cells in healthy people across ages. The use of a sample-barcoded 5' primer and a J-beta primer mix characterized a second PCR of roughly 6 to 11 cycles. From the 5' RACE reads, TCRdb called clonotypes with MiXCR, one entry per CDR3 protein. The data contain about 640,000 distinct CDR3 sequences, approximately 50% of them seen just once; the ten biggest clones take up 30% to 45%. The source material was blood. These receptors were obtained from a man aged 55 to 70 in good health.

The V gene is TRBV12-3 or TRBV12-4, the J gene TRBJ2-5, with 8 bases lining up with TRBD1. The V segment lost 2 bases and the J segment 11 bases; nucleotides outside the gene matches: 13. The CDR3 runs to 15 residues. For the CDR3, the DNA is TGTGCCAGCAGTTTACGACAGGGGAACACCTACGTGCAGTACTTC. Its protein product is CASSLRQGNTYVQYF.

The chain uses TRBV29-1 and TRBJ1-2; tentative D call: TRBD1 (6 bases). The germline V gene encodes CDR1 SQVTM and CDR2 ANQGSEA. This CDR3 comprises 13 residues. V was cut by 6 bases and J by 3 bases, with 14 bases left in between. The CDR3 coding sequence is TGCAGCGTGGTGCAGGGGCAGGACTATGGCTACACCTTC. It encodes CSVVQGQDYGYTF.

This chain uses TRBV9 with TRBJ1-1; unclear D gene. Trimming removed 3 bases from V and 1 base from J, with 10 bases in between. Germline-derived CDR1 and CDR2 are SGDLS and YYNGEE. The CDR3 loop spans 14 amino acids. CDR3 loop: CASSADWGNTEAFF. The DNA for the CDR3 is TGTGCCAGCAGCGCCGATTGGGGGAACACTGAAGCTTTCTTT.

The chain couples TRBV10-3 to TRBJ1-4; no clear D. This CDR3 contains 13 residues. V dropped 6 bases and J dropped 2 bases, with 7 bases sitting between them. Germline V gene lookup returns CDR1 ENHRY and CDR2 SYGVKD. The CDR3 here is CAIRAGTNEKLFF. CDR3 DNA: TGTGCCATCAGGGCTGGGACTAATGAAAAACTGTTTTTT.

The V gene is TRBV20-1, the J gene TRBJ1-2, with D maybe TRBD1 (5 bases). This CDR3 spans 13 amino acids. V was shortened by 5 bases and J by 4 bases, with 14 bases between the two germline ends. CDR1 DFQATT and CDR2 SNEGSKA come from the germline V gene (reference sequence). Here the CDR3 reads CSAAYGTSYGYTF. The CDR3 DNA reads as TGCAGTGCTGCCTACGGGACCTCCTATGGCTACACCTTC.

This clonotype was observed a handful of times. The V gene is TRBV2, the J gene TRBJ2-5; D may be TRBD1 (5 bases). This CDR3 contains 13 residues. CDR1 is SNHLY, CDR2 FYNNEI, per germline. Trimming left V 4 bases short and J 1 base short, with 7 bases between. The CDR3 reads CASSGQLQETQYF. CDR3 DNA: TGTGCCAGCAGTGGACAGCTCCAAGAGACCCAGTACTTC.

The CDR3 sequence is CSIRQGDYGYTF. CDR3 nucleotide sequence: TGCAGTATACGTCAGGGGGACTATGGCTACACCTTC. V gene TRBV20-1 combines with J gene TRBJ1-2, with 7 bases identical to TRBD1. The length of the CDR3 is 12 residues. Germline V gene lookup returns CDR1 DFQATT and CDR2 SNEGSKA (reference sequence). The ends lost 8 bases at V and 3 bases at J; junction bases unmatched: 6.

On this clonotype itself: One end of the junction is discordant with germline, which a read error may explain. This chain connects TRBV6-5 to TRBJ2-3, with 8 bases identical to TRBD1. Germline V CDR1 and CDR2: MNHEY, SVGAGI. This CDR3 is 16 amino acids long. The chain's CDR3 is CASSYTQGVGTDTRYF. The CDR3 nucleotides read TGTGCCAGCAGTTATACACAGGGGGTGGGCACAGATACGCGGTATTTT.

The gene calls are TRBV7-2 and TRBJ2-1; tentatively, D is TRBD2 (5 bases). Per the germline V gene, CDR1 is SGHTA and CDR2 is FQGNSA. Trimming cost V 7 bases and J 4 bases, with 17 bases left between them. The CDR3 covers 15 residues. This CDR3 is CASTLGLVGYNEQFF. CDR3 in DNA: TGTGCCAGCACCCTTGGACTGGTGGGATACAATGAGCAGTTCTTC.